This TCR beta chain was captured in a study of CD8+ T cells in alopecia areata (dated by TCRdb to 2016 to 2019). At the level of the whole study: In both human patients and the C3H/HeJ mouse model, the study applied high-throughput TCRbeta sequencing to look at T cell clonal expansion in alopecia areata. TCRbeta CDR3 regions were amplified by immunoSEQ multiplex PCR with 35 Vbeta forward and 13 Jbeta reverse primers. RNA was obtained with the PAXgene miRNA kit for fixed scalp, the miRNeasy kit for PBMCs, and the RNeasy kit for mouse skin. Clonality in the scalp was compared among normal scalp (n=4), patchy alopecia areata scalp (n=8), and alopecia totalis/universalis scalp (n=8). On the human side, TCRbeta sequencing was run on scalp tissue and on sorted CD4+ and CD8+ peripheral blood T cells from healthy controls and from alopecia areata patients with either patchy or totalis/universalis disease. Overall study results and their limits: Shared TCR sequences between patients were less evident than in mice, which may be partly attributable to HLA diversity in the patient population. Unlike mouse skin, where gammadelta T cells dominate, normal human skin contains resident alphabeta T cells that get sequenced too, which complicates analysis of the scalp TCR repertoire. Higher clonality and more expanded CD8+ clones were observed in lesional scalp than in normal scalp, particularly in alopecia totalis/universalis, a finding suggestive of antigenic drive.

Library method: the immunoSEQ multiplex PCR assay. To provide template for TCR sequencing, every sample had RNA extracted and reverse transcribed into cDNA. First-strand cDNA was synthesized with SuperScript III using a 2:1 mix of oligo-dT and random hexamers. A synthetic immune receptor repertoire was used to measure amplification bias, and any remaining bias was corrected computationally. In the authors' own workflow: Raw reads were preprocessed to remove errors, and CDR3 was defined according to IMGT conventions as the region from the conserved cysteine to phenylalanine. To get clonality, Shannon entropy was normalized by log2 of the number of productive unique TCRs and the result was subtracted from 1. Scalp TCRbeta sequences were cross-referenced with sorted blood CD4 and CD8 repertoires so that the CD4 or CD8 identity of scalp clones could be inferred. TCRdb carries this immuneACCESS record with in-frame sequences only. Its versions omit some clonotypes, under half of them owing to an unresolved V gene in the studies checked, with the rest unexplained. V and J calls and clone size are as listed in that table; D and trimming were resolved from the DNA. The sample has around 190,000 clones on record, just over 55% of them singletons. The ten most abundant clones make up nearly 5% of the sample.

Remarks on this clone: The target of this receptor is not known. No base quality values were provided; no much bigger clone lies one nucleotide off.

The germline V gene encodes CDR1 MGHRA and CDR2 YSYEKL. V loses 1 base, J loses 2 bases, and the germline ends lie 12 bases apart. The CDR3, from cysteine to phenylalanine, totals 15 residues. Only the CDR3 DNA stays, 45 bases, in frame from base 1. After PBMCs were isolated by density centrifugation and stained for CD3, CD4 and CD8, a FACSAria was used to sort CD4+ and CD8+ T cells. Scalp biopsies and blood samples were provided by unaffected controls. Sequenced input: CD8+ T cells sorted from blood. The V and J genes are TRBV4-1 and TRBJ2-7; the D element could tentatively be TRBD1 or TRBD2, as 5 bases agree for each. The TCR comes from a human donor in good health. The DNA sequence is given as TGCGCCAGCAGCCAAGGCCGGGACGGTACCTACGAGCAGTACTTC. It encodes CASSQGRDGTYEQYF.